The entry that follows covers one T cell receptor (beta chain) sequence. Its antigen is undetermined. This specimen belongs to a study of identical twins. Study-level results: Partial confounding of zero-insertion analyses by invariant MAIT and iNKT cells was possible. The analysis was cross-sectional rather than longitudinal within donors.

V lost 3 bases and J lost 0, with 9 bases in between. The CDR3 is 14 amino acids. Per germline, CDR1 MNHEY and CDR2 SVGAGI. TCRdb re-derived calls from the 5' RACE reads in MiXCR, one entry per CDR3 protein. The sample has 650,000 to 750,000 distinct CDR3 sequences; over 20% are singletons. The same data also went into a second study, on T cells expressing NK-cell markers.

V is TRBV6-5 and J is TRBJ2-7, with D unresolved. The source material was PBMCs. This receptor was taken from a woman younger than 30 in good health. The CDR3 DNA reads TGTGCCAGCAGTTATGCAGTGAGCTCCTACGAGCAGTACTTC. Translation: CASSYAVSSYEQYF.